This TCR beta chain was identified in a study of T cells after yellow fever vaccination. TCRdb re-called the 5' RACE reads with MiXCR, one entry per CDR3 protein. The sample has 250,000 to 300,000 distinct CDR3 sequences, roughly 4.8% seen once. This clonotype showed up just a few times. What it binds is unknown. Findings and caveats of the study: The CD4 and CD8 compartments had a small share of their clonotypes in common.

Trimming shortened V by 8 bases and J by 3 bases, and 7 bases separated the two germline ends. The CDR3 runs 11 residues. The sample in question was CD4+ T cells sorted from PBMCs, obtained on the day of the yellow fever booster vaccination. The chain joins TRBV12-3 or TRBV12-4 to TRBJ1-1; no definite D call. The sequence was obtained from a man younger than 35 who received the YFV17D yellow fever vaccine. Here the CDR3 reads CASGEYTEAFF. CDR3 bases: TGTGCCAGCGGGGAGTACACTGAAGCTTTCTTT.